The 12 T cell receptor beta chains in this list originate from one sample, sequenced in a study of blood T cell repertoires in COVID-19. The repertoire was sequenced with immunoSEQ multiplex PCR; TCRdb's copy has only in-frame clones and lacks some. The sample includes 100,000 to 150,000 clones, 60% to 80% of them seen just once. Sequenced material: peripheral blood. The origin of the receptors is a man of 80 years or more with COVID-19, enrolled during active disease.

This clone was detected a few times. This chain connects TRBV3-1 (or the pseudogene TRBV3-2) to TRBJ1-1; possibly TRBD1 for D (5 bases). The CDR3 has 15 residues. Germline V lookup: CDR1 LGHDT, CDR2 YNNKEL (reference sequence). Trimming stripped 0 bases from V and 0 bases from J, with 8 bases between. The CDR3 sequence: CASSQDARVNTEAFF. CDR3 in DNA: TGTGCCAGCAGCCAAGATGCCAGGGTGAACACTGAAGCTTTCTTT.

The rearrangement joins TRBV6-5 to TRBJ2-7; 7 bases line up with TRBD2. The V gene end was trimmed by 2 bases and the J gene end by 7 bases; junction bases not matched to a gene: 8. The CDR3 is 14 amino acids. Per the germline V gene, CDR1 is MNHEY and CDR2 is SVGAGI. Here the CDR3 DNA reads TGTGCCAGCAGTTACGGCGGGAGCCGTAGGGAGCAGTACTTC. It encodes CASSYGGSRREQYF.

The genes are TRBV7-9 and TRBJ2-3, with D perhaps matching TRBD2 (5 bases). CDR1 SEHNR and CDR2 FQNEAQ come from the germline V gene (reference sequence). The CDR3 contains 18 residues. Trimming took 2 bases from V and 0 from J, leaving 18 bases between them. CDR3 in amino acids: CASSLTLMDFLSTDTQYF. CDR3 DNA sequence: TGTGCCAGCAGCTTAACCCTAATGGACTTCCTGAGCACAGATACGCAGTATTTT.

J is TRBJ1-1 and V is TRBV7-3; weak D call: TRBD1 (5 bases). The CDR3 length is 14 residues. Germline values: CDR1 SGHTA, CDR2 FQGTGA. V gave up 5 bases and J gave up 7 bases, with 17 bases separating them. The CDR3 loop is CASSPGQGYGEAFF. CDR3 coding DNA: TGTGCCAGCAGCCCCGGGCAGGGATATGGTGAAGCTTTCTTT.

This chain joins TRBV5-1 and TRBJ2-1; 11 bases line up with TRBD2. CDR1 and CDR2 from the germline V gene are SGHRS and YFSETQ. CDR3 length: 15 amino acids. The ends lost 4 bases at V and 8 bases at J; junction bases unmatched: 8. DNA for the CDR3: TGCGCCAGCAGCCCTTCACTAGCGGGAGCGGATGAGCAGTTCTTC. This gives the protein CASSPSLAGADEQFF.

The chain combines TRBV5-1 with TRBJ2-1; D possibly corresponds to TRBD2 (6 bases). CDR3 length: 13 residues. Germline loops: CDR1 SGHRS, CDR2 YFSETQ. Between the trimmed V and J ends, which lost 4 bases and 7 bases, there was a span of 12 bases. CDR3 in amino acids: CASSVGTRNEQFF. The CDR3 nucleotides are TGCGCCAGCAGCGTGGGGACTCGGAATGAGCAGTTCTTC.

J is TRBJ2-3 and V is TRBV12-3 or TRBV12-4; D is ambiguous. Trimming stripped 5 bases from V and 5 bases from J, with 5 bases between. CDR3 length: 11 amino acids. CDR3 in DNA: TGTGCCAGCAGTACTCAAGATACGCAGTATTTT. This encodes CASSTQDTQYF.

CDR3 sequence (DNA): TGTGCCAGCTCCCCGGGGGGATACTCTGGAAACACCATATATTTT. Protein sequence: CASSPGGYSGNTIYF. V gene TRBV2 combines with J gene TRBJ1-3; possibly TRBD1 for D (5 bases). With 8 bases removed from V and 0 bases from J, the gap between germline ends came to 14 bases. Germline V lookup: CDR1 SNHLY, CDR2 FYNNEI. The CDR3 spans 15 residues.

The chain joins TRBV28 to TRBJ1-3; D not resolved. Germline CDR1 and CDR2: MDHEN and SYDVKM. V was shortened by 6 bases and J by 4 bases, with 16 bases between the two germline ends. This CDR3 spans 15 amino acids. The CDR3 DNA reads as TGTGCCAGCAGCCCCCGCGTTTCCTTCGGAAACACCATATATTTT. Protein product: CASSPRVSFGNTIYF.

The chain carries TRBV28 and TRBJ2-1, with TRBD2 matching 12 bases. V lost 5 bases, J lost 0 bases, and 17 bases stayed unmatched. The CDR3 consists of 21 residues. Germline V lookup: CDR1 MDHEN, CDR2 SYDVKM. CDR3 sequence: CASSTAGLAGPPTSSYNEQFF. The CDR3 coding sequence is TGTGCCAGCAGTACCGCCGGACTAGCGGGGCCTCCTACTAGCTCCTACAATGAGCAGTTCTTC.

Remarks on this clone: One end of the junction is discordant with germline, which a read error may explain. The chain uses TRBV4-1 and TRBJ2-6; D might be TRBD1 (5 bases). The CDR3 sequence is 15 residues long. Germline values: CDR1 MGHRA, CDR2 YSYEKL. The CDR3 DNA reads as TGCGCCAGCAGCCAAGCGCTAGTAGGGGTCAACGTCCTGACTTTC. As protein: CASSQALVGVNVLTF.

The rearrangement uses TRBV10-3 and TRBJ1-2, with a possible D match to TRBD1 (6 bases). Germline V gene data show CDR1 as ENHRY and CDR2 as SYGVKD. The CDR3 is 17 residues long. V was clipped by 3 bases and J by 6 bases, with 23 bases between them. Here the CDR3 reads CAISEGELGQPNHGYTF. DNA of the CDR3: TGTGCCATCAGTGAAGGGGAGTTAGGACAGCCTAATCATGGCTACACCTTC.